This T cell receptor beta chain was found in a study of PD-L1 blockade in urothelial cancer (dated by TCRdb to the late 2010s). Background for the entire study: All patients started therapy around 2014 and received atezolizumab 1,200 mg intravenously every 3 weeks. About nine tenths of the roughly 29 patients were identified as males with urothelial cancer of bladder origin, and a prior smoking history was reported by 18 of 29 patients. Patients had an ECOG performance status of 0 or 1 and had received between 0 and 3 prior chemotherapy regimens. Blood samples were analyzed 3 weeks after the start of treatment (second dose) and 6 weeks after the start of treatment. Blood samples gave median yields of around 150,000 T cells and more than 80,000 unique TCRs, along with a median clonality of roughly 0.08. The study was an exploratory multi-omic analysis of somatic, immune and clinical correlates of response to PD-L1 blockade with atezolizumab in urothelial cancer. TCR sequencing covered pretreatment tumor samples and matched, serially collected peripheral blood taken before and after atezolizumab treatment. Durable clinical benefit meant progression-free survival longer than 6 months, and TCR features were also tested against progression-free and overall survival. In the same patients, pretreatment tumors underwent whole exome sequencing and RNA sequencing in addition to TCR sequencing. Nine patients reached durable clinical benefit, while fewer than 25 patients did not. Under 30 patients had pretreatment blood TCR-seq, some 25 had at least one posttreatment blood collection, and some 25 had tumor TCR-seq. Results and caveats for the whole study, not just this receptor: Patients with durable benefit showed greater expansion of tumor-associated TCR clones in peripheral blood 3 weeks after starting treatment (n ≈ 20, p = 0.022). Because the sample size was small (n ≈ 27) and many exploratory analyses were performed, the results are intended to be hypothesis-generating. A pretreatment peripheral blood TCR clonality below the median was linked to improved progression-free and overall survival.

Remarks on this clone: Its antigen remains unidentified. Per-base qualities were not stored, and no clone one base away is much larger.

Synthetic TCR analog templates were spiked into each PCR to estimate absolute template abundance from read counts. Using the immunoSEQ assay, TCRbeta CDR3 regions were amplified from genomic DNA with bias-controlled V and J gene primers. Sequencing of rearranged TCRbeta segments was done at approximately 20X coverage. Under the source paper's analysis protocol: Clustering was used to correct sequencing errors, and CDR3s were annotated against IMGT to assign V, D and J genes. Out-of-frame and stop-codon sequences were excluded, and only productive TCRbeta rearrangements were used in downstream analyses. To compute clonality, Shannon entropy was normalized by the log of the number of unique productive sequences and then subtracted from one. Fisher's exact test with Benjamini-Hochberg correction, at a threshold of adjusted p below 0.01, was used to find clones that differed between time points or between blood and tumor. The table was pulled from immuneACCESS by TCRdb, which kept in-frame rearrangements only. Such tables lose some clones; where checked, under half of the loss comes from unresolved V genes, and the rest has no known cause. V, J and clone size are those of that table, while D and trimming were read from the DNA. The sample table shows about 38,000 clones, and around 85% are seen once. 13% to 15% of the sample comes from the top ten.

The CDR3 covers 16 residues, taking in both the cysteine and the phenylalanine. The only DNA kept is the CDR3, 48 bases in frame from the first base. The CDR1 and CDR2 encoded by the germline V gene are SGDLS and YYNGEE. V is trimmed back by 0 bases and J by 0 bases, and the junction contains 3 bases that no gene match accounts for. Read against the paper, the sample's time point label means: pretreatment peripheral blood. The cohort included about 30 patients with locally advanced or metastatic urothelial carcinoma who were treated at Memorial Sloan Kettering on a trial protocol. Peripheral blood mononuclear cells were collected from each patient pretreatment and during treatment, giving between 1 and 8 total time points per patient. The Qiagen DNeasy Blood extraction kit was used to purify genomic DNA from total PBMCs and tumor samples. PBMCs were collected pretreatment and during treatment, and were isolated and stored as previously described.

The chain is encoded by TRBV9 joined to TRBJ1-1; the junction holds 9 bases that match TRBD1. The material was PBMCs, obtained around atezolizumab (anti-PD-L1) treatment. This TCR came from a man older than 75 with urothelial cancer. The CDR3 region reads CASSVATGGLNTEAFF. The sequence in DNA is TGTGCCAGCAGCGTAGCTACAGGGGGCTTGAACACTGAAGCTTTCTTT.